These 10 T cell receptor beta chains came from one sample sequenced in a study of graft-versus-host responses after intestinal transplantation. For these receptors, no antigen is known. The method was immunoSEQ multiplex PCR; TCRdb's version includes in-frame clones alone and lacks a portion of them. In the table there are roughly 85,000 clones, 85% to 95% of which are singletons. The specimen comprised unstimulated CD8+ T cells sorted from spleen or lymph node cells, sampled before transplant. The receptors stem from a human donor who was the organ donor for an intestinal transplant.

This clone was picked up one time. This rearrangement joins TRBV4-1 to TRBJ2-7, with D perhaps TRBD1 or TRBD2 (5 bases each). V lost 3 bases and J 5 bases, leaving 32 bases between the germline ends. The CDR3 contains 20 residues. CDR1 is MGHRA and CDR2 is YSYEKL in the germline V gene. CDR3: CASSQNRPGLEVRAGHEQYF. CDR3 coding DNA: TGCGCCAGCAGCCAGAATCGACCGGGGCTGGAGGTCAGGGCGGGCCACGAGCAGTACTTC.

The rearrangement joins TRBV10-1 to TRBJ2-7, with 8 nucleotides matching TRBD1. The V gene end was trimmed by 4 bases and the J gene end by 6 bases; junction bases not matched to a gene: 2. Germline assignment: CDR1 WNHNN and CDR2 SYGVQD (reference sequence). The CDR3 runs 12 residues. The CDR3 DNA follows: TGCGCCAGCAGTGGGACAGGGTCCGAGCAGTACTTC. Encoded protein: CASSGTGSEQYF.

The chain is built from TRBV9 and TRBJ2-2; tentatively, D is TRBD1 (6 bases). CDR1 and CDR2 from the germline V gene are SGDLS and YYNGEE. Deletions cut 3 bases from V and 6 bases from J, with 12 bases between. The CDR3 sequence is 14 residues long. The CDR3 nucleotides read TGTGCCAGCAGCGCTAAGGGGGTTTCCGGGGAGCTGTTTTTT. The encoded protein is CASSAKGVSGELFF.

This chain links TRBV2 with TRBJ1-4, with 10 positions matching TRBD1. Trimming at V came to 2 bases and at J to 0 bases, leaving 6 bases not matched to a gene. CDR1 and CDR2 (germline): SNHLY, FYNNEI. The CDR3 is 18 residues long. The CDR3 region is CASSEYDRGPTTNEKLFF. The DNA for the CDR3 is TGTGCCAGCAGTGAATATGACAGGGGGCCAACAACTAATGAAAAACTGTTTTTT.

On this clone itself: One end of the junction does not line up with germline, which may come from a read error. The rearrangement uses TRBV29-1 and TRBJ2-3; D not resolved. Germline V gene sequence: CDR1 SQVTM, CDR2 ANQGSEA. This CDR3 comprises 13 residues. Here the CDR3 reads CSVEGISTDTQYF. As DNA, the CDR3 is TGCAGCGTGGAAGGAATAAGCACAGATACGCAGTATTTT.

This chain links TRBV19 with TRBJ1-1; maybe TRBD1 (5 bases). Trimming pared 0 bases from V and 0 bases from J, leaving 11 bases between. Germline values: CDR1 LNHDA, CDR2 SQIVND (reference sequence). CDR3 length equals 16 residues. CDR3 amino acids: CASSIDPGRLNTEAFF. The CDR3 region has the DNA TGTGCCAGTAGTATAGACCCGGGACGCTTGAACACTGAAGCTTTCTTT.

The gene calls are TRBV13 and TRBJ2-7, with TRBD2 identical over 10 bases. The CDR3 sequence is 16 residues long. V lost 5 bases and J lost 0; bases outside the gene matches: 7. CDR1 is PRHDT and CDR2 is FYEKMQ in the germline V gene (reference sequence). In DNA form, the CDR3 reads TGTGCCAGCAGCGACTCTAGCGGGAGTTTCTCCTACGAGCAGTACTTC. It encodes CASSDSSGSFSYEQYF.

This clone was counted a few times. The chain joins TRBV5-1 to TRBJ1-2; 8 bases line up with TRBD1. The CDR3 is 16 residues long. Germline CDR1 and CDR2: SGHRS and YFSETQ. The V and J ends lost 0 bases and 2 bases, in that order; junction bases with no gene match: 6. The CDR3 sequence: CASSLADQGANYGYTF. The CDR3 nucleotides read TGCGCCAGCAGCTTGGCCGATCAGGGGGCAAACTATGGCTACACCTTC.

The J gene is TRBJ2-7, the V gene TRBV5-1, with TRBD2 matching 8 bases. This CDR3 has 16 amino acids. After removal of 0 bases from V and 0 bases from J, the junction contained 5 bases not matched to a gene. The germline gives CDR1 SGHRS, CDR2 YFSETQ. For the CDR3, the DNA is TGCGCCAGCAGCTTGGAGCTAGCGGGCCCCTCCTACGAGCAGTACTTC. Its translation: CASSLELAGPSYEQYF.

V gene TRBV7-8 combines with J gene TRBJ2-7, with 7 bases identical to TRBD2. There are 14 residues in the CDR3. Germline trimming cut 5 bases from V and 3 bases from J; bases unmatched to any gene: 7. The germline CDR1 and CDR2 sequences are SGHVS and FQNEAQ. CDR3 region: CASSPGGKGYEQYF. The CDR3 region has the DNA TGTGCCAGCAGCCCGGGGGGAAAGGGCTACGAGCAGTACTTC.